This is a list of T cell receptor beta chains from one sample in a study of blood T cell repertoires in COVID-19. The method was immunoSEQ multiplex PCR; TCRdb's version includes in-frame clones alone and lacks a portion of them. The data show about 23,000 clones, approximately 94% seen once. Sequences were obtained from peripheral blood. Receptor source: a woman between 50 and 59 years old with active COVID-19. Each CDR3 is given with its conserved first and last residue. Fields, in order: CDR3 protein, CDR3 DNA, clone size, D gene, V gene, J gene. The D gene is left open where the match is weak. Part of the rows lack a size; the others show once, few, many or a class for expanded clones.

CASSLIENTEAFF	TGTGCCAGCAGTCTAATTGAAAACACTGAAGCTTTCTTT	-	-	TRBV27	TRBJ1-1
CATSRGLAGALPSLAKNIQYF	TGTGCCACCAGCAGAGGGCTAGCGGGGGCCCTCCCGTCCCTAGCCAAAAACATTCAGTACTTC	-	TRBD2	TRBV15	TRBJ2-4
CASSLGGDGGYTF	TGTGCCAGCAGTTTGGGGGGGGATGGCGGCTACACCTTC	-	-	TRBV12-3/TRBV12-4	TRBJ1-2
CASSTEGNTDTQYF	TGTGCCAGCAGCACGGAGGGGAACACAGATACGCAGTATTTT	-	-	TRBV9	TRBJ2-3
CASSQDFPAYNEQFF	TGTGCCAGCAGCCAAGACTTTCCGGCCTACAATGAGCAGTTCTTC	-	-	TRBV3-1/TRBV3-2	TRBJ2-1
CASRTGTGGNYGYTF	TGTGCCAGCAGAACCGGGACAGGGGGAAACTATGGCTACACCTTC	-	TRBD1	TRBV6-5	TRBJ1-2
CASPAKRGSTSTDTQYF	TGTGCCAGCCCCGCGAAGCGGGGGAGTACTAGCACAGATACGCAGTATTTT	-	TRBD2	TRBV7-9	TRBJ2-3
CASSLADTGELFF	TGCGCCAGCAGCTTGGCCGACACCGGGGAGCTGTTTTTT	-	-	TRBV5-1	TRBJ2-2
CASSEWGGAFF	TGTGCCAGCAGTGAATGGGGGGGAGCTTTCTTT	-	-	TRBV25-1	TRBJ1-1
CASSLGGANTGELFF	TGTGCCAGCAGCTTGGGGGGGGCGAACACCGGGGAGCTGTTTTTT	-	-	TRBV5-4	TRBJ2-2
CASSSLRTGIYEQYF	TGTGCCAGCAGCAGTTTGAGGACAGGGATCTACGAGCAGTACTTC	-	TRBD1	TRBV7-2	TRBJ2-7
CASSLQGGNTIYF	TGTGCCAGCAGTTTACAGGGGGGAAACACCATATATTTT	once	-	TRBV28	TRBJ1-3
CASSPVSGQGYTEAFF	TGTGCCAGCTCACCAGTATCCGGACAGGGGTACACTGAAGCTTTCTTT	-	TRBD1	TRBV18	TRBJ1-1
CASRFRGNQPQHF	TGTGCCAGCCGGTTCAGGGGCAATCAGCCCCAGCATTTT	-	-	TRBV6-5	TRBJ1-5
CASSLPGQGLFF	TGTGCCAGCAGCTTACCGGGACAGGGTCTCTTTTTT	-	TRBD1	TRBV5-6	TRBJ1-4
CASSLRRGGGVTDTQYF	TGTGCCAGCAGCTTAAGACGGGGGGGCGGAGTCACAGATACGCAGTATTTT	-	TRBD2	TRBV11-2	TRBJ2-3
CASSLMTGGDTEAFF	TGTGCCAGCAGCTTGATGACAGGGGGCGACACTGAAGCTTTCTTT	-	TRBD1	TRBV11-2	TRBJ1-1
CASKAGGDIDYGYTF	TGTGCCAGCAAGGCAGGGGGAGATATAGACTATGGCTACACCTTC	-	TRBD1	TRBV28	TRBJ1-2
CASSLDRGNNEKLFF	TGTGCCAGCAGTTTAGACAGGGGCAATAATGAAAAACTGTTTTTT	-	TRBD1	TRBV6-5	TRBJ1-4
CASSILSGGYGYTF	TGTGCCAGTAGTATATTATCAGGGGGCTATGGCTACACCTTC	once	TRBD1	TRBV19	TRBJ1-2
CASGSGTGRGGELFF	TGTGCCAGCGGATCAGGGACAGGTCGAGGCGGGGAGCTGTTTTTT	-	TRBD1	TRBV28	TRBJ2-2
CASSYSDREDTQYF	TGTGCCAGCAGCTACTCGGACAGGGAAGATACGCAGTATTTT	-	TRBD1	TRBV5-4	TRBJ2-3
CASSSQGQGSTEAFF	TGTGCCAGCAGCTCCCAAGGCCAGGGGTCGACTGAAGCTTTCTTT	-	-	TRBV7-3	TRBJ1-1
CATSDGLAGRYGELFF	TGTGCCACCAGTGACGGACTAGCGGGAAGGTACGGGGAGCTGTTTTTT	-	TRBD2	TRBV24-1	TRBJ2-2
CASSADRGQGYTF	TGTGCCAGCAGCGCCGACAGGGGGCAGGGCTACACCTTC	-	TRBD1	TRBV11-3	TRBJ1-2
CASSSAASGEETQYF	TGTGCCAGCAGTTCCGCTGCTAGCGGGGAAGAGACCCAGTACTTC	once	TRBD2	TRBV6-5	TRBJ2-5
CSASMGHNNSPLHF	TGCAGTGCCAGTATGGGGCATAATAATTCACCCCTCCACTTT	-	-	TRBV20-1	TRBJ1-6
CASRGGLGPGGGANVLTF	TGTGCCAGTAGAGGGGGACTAGGGCCGGGCGGTGGGGCCAACGTCCTGACTTTC	-	TRBD2	TRBV19	TRBJ2-6
CASSEGLGRPPGSQHF	TGTGCCAGCAGTGAAGGGTTGGGGAGACCTCCGGGGTCACAGCATTTT	-	-	TRBV2	TRBJ1-5
CASRRTGNTEAFF	TGTGCCAGCAGACGGACTGGAAACACTGAAGCTTTCTTT	once	-	TRBV12-3/TRBV12-4	TRBJ1-1
CASSPGGAGTGELFF	TGTGCCAGCAGTCCAGGGGGCGCCGGCACCGGGGAGCTGTTTTTT	-	TRBD1	TRBV6-5	TRBJ2-2
CASSRTQGENTEAFF	TGTGCCAGCAGTCGCACCCAGGGGGAGAACACTGAAGCTTTCTTT	-	TRBD1	TRBV6-6	TRBJ1-1
CASSPQQNQPQHF	TGTGCCAGCAGTCCACAGCAAAATCAGCCCCAGCATTTT	-	-	TRBV27	TRBJ1-5
CASSPPPYNEQFF	TGTGCCAGCAGCCCTCCCCCCTACAATGAGCAGTTCTTC	-	-	TRBV3-1/TRBV3-2	TRBJ2-1
CASSPRQGTTNEKLFF	TGTGCCAGCTCACCGCGGCAGGGAACAACTAATGAAAAACTGTTTTTT	-	-	TRBV18	TRBJ1-4
CASSLFGTDTQYF	TGTGCCAGCAGCTTATTCGGCACAGATACGCAGTATTTT	-	-	TRBV7-2	TRBJ2-3
CASSHRKGQGGTNSPLHF	TGCGCCAGCAGTCACCGAAAGGGGCAGGGCGGAACGAATTCACCCCTCCACTTT	few	-	TRBV23-1	TRBJ1-6
CASSRTGQASYEQYF	TGTGCCAGCAGCCGGACTGGACAGGCCTCCTACGAGCAGTACTTC	-	TRBD1	TRBV14	TRBJ2-7
CASSNPTSGNTGELFF	TGTGCCAGCAGCAACCCCACTAGCGGGAACACCGGGGAGCTGTTTTTT	-	TRBD2	TRBV2	TRBJ2-2
CASRPSAGLQLNEQFF	TGTGCCAGCAGACCCAGCGCGGGCCTACAGCTCAATGAGCAGTTCTTC	-	-	TRBV7-2	TRBJ2-1
CASSPYPGQGADEQFF	TGTGCCAGCAGCCCCTACCCGGGACAGGGGGCCGATGAGCAGTTCTTC	-	TRBD1	TRBV5-5	TRBJ2-1
CASSFLAGYGNEQFF	TGTGCCAGCAGCTTTCTAGCGGGATATGGCAATGAGCAGTTCTTC	-	TRBD2	TRBV7-3	TRBJ2-1
CASSAPQGAGGPGGELFF	TGTGCCAGCAGCGCCCCTCAAGGGGCGGGAGGGCCTGGCGGGGAGCTGTTTTTT	-	TRBD2	TRBV5-4	TRBJ2-2
CASSLALGPYEQYF	TGTGCCAGCAGCTTAGCGCTGGGCCCCTACGAGCAGTACTTC	-	-	TRBV7-9	TRBJ2-7
CASNRGQETQYF	TGTGCCAGCAACAGGGGACAGGAGACCCAGTACTTC	-	TRBD1	TRBV6-6	TRBJ2-5
CASSSYGGQAGSANEKLFF	TGTGCCAGCAGCTCTTACGGGGGACAGGCCGGGTCGGCTAATGAAAAACTGTTTTTT	-	TRBD1	TRBV5-8	TRBJ1-4